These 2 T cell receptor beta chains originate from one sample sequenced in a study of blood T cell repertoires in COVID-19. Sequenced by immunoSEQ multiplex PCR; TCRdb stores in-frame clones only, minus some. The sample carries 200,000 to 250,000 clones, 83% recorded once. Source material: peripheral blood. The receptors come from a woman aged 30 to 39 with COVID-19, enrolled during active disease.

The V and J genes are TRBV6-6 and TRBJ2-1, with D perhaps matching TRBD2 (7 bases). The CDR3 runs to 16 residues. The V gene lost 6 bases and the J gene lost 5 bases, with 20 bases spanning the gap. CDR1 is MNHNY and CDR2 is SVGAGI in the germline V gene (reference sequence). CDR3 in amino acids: CASSPRVAGANNEQFF. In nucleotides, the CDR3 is TGTGCCAGCAGCCCTCGGGTGGCGGGGGCAAACAATGAGCAGTTCTTC.

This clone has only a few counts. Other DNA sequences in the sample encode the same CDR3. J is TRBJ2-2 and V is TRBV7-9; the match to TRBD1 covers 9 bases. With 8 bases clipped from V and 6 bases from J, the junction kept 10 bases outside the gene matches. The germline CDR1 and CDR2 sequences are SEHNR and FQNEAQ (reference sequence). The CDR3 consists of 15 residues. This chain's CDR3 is CASSSRDRAPGELFF. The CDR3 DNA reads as TGTGCCAGCTCCAGCCGGGACAGGGCGCCCGGGGAGCTGTTTTTT.